The sequence of this TCR beta chain was determined in a study of blood T cells in healthy people across ages. Worth noting for this clonotype: Its antigen is still unknown. An end of the junction differs from the germline gene, which may be a read error.

PCR was performed a second time for about 7 to 11 cycles using a sample-barcoded 5' primer and a J-beta primer mix. Each CDR3 protein gets one entry after TCRdb re-called the 5' RACE reads with MiXCR. This table holds 650,000 to 700,000 distinct CDR3 sequences, about 30% found once. Study results and limitations: For the donors, CMV status was unknown and possibly confounded expanded clonotype changes.

The receptor was derived from a woman over 75 in good health. What was sequenced was blood.

The CDR3 DNA reads as TGTGCCAGCAGCCCCAGGGGACTTACGATCTCTGGGGCCAACGTCCGGACTTTC. Translating it yields CASSPRGLTISGANVRTF. The J gene is TRBJ2-6, the V gene TRBV4-2; D possibly uses TRBD1 or TRBD2 (6 bases each). Per the germline V gene, CDR1 is LGHNA and CDR2 is YNFKEQ. The CDR3 is made up of 18 amino acids.